This T cell receptor (beta chain) was recorded in a study of prognosis after radiotherapy for stage I lung cancer. Overall study context: Therapy given concurrently with stereotactic body radiotherapy reached no patient.

This clonotype was recorded at least ten times. Its target is unknown. The authors amplified TCR beta CDR3 from genomic DNA using two-round multiplex PCR. The first round of PCR was done with primers that matched each TRBV and TRBJ gene. TCRdb reprocessed the multiplex PCR reads via MiXCR and lists one record per CDR3 protein. The sample lists approximately 17,000 distinct CDR3 sequences, 29% occurring once. Germline values: CDR1 MDHEN, CDR2 SYDVKM. There are 13 residues in the CDR3. J lost 8 bases, V lost 8 bases, and 8 bases had no gene match. Node-negative status on CT and PET/CT applied to all patients, none having prior chemotherapy, radiotherapy or other malignancies. General study findings and limits: A difference in TRBV and TRBJ gene usage was reportedly seen between patients with and without metastases. In patients who developed distant metastases, Shannon entropy measured after stereotactic body radiation therapy was lower, and baseline Shannon entropy was not associated with metastases.

This chain joins TRBV28 and TRBJ1-4; 7 bases align to TRBD1. This TCR derives from a donor aged 50 or older with non-small cell lung cancer. The sample here was PBMCs, taken before or after stereotactic body radiation therapy (not recorded which). The CDR3 nucleotides are TGTGCCAGCCTCCAGGGGGGAAGGGAAAAACTGTTTTTT. It translates to CASLQGGREKLFF. Drawing the rest from reference TRBV28 and TRBJ1-4, the complete variable domain is DVKVTQSSRYLVKRTGEKVFLECVQDMDHENMFWYRQDPGLGLRLIYFSYDVKMKEKGDIPEGYSVSREKKERFSLILESASTNQTSMYLCASLQGGREKLFFGSGTQLSVL.